The present T cell receptor beta chain was sequenced within a study of CD8+CD57+ T cells in acquired aplastic anemia. Overall study: Sorted CD4+ and CD8+ cells gave a mean 3.2 ug DNA, range 0.2 to 27.4 ug.

This clonotype showed up just a few times. Its specificity is not known. General study findings and limits: Patients had twenty-nine CD8+ CDR3 sequences in common with controls (the shared set). The study found no significant CD8+ Simpson's diversity difference between patients and controls.

Researchers used genomic DNA as the template to profile TCR beta VDJ and CDR3. TCRdb ran MiXCR on the reads and lists one entry per CDR3 protein. Found here are some 200,000 distinct CDR3 sequences, approximately 57% of them singletons; the top ten hold about 31%. Sequenced material: sorted CD4+, CD8+, or CD8+CD57+ T cells (not recorded which) from PBMCs. The receptor's source is a human donor in good health.

As DNA, the CDR3 is TGTGCCAGCATCAGAACCTACACTGAAGCTTTCTTT. It codes for CASIRTYTEAFF. V is TRBV7-7 and J is TRBJ1-1, with no clear D. Germline CDR1 reads SSHAT; CDR2 reads FNYEAQ (reference sequence). Trimming stripped 7 bases from V and 3 bases from J, with 9 bases between. The CDR3 length is 12 residues.